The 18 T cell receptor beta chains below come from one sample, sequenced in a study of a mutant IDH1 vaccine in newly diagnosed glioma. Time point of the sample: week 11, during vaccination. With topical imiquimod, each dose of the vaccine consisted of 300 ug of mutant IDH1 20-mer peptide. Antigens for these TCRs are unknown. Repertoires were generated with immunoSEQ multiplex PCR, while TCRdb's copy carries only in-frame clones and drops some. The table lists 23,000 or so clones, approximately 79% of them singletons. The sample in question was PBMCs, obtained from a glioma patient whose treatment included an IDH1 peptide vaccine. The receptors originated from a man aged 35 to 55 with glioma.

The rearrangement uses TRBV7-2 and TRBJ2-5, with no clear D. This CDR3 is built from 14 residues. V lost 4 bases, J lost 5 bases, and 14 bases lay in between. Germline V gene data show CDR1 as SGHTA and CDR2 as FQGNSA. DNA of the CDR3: TGTGCCAGCAGCTACCAGAGGTCTGGGGAGACCCAGTACTTC. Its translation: CASSYQRSGETQYF.

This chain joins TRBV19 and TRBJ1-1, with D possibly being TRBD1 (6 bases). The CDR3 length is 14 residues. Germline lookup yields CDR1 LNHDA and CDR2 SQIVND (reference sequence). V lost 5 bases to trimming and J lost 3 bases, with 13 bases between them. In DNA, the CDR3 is TGTGCCAGTAGTTCCCAGGGGATGGACACTGAAGCTTTCTTT. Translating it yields CASSSQGMDTEAFF.

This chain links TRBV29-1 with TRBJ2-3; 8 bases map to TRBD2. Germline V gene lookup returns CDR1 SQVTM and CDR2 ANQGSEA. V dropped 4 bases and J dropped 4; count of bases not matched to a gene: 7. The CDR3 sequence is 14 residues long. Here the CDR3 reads CSVGQTSVADTQYF. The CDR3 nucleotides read TGCAGCGTTGGACAGACTAGCGTCGCAGATACGCAGTATTTT.

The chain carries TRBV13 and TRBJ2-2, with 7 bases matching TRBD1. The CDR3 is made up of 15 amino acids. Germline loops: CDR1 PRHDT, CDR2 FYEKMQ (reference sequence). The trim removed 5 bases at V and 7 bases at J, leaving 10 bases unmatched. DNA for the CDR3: TGTGCCAGCAGCCCATGGAAGGGGGCGCGCGGGGAGCTGTTTTTT. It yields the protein CASSPWKGARGELFF.

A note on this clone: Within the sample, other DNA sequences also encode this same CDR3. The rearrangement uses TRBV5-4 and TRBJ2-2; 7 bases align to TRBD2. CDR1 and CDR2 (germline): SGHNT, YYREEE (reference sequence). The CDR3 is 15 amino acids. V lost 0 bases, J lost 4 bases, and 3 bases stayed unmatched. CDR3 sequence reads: CASSLGAGPTGELFF. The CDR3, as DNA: TGTGCCAGCAGCTTGGGAGCGGGGCCCACCGGGGAGCTGTTTTTT.

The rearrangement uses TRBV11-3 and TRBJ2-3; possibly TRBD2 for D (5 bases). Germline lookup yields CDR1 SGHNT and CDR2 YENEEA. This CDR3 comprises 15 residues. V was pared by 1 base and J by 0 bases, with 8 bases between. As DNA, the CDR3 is TGTGCCAGCAGCTTAGGGGAGACGAGCACAGATACGCAGTATTTT. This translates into CASSLGETSTDTQYF.

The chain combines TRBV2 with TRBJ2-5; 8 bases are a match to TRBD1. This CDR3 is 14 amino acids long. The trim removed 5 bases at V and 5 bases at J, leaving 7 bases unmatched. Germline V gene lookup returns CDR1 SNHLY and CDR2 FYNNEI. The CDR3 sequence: CASSYQGALETQYF. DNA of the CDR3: TGTGCCAGCAGTTACCAGGGGGCTCTGGAGACCCAGTACTTC. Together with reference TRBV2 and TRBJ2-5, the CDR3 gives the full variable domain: EPEVTQTPSHQVTQMGQEVILRCVPISNHLYFYWYRQILGQKVEFLVSFYNNEISEKSEIFDDQFSVERPDGSNFTLKIRSTKLEDSAMYFCASSYQGALETQYFGPGTRLLVL.

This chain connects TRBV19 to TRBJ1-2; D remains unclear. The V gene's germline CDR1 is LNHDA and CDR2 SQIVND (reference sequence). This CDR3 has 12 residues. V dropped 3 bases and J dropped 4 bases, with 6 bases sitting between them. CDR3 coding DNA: TGTGCCAGTAGTATTGGACCCTATGGCTACACCTTC. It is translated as CASSIGPYGYTF.

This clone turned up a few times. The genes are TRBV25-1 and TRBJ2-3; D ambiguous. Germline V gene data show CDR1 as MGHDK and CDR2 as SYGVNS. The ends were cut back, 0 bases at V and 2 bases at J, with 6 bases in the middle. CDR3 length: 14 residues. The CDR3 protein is CASSEYSLTDTQYF. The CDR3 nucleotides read TGTGCCAGCAGTGAATACTCCCTCACAGATACGCAGTATTTT.

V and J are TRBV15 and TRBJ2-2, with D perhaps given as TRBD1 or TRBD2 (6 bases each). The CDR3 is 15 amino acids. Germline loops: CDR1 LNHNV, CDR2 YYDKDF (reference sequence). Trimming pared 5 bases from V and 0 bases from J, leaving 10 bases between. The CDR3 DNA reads TGTGCCACCAGCCAGGGGAGGCCGAACACCGGGGAGCTGTTTTTT. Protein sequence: CATSQGRPNTGELFF.

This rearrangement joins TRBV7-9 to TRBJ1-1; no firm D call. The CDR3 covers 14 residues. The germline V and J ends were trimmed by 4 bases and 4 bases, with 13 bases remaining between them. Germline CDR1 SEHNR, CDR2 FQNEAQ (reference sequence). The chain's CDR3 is CASSSPGIGTEAFF. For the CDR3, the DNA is TGTGCCAGCAGCTCGCCCGGCATAGGCACTGAAGCTTTCTTT.

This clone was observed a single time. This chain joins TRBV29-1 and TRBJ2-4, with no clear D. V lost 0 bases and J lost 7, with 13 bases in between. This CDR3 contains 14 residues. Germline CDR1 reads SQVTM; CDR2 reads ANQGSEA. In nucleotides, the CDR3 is TGCAGCGTTGAAGATTTCGGATCGACTAACATTCAGTACTTC. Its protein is CSVEDFGSTNIQYF.

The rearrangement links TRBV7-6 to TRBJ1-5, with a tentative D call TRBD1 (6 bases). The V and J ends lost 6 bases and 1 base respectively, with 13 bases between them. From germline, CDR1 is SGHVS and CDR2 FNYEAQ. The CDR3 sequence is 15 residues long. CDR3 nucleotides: TGTGCCAGCAGTCAAGGGGGGGGGAGCAATCAGCCCCAGCATTTT. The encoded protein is CASSQGGGSNQPQHF.

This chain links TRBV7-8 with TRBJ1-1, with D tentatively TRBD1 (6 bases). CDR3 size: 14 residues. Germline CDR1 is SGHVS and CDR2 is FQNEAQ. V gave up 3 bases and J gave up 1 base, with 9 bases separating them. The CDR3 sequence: CASSFGGTNTEAFF. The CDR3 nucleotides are TGTGCCAGCAGCTTTGGGGGCACGAACACTGAAGCTTTCTTT.

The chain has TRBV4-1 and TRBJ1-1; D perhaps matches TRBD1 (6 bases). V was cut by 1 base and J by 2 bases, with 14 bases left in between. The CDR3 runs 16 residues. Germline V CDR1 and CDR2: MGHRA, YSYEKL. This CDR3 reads CASSQGLARGNTEAFF. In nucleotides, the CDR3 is TGCGCCAGCAGCCAAGGCCTCGCCAGGGGTAACACTGAAGCTTTCTTT.

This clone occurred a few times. The DNA of the CDR3 is TGTGCCAGCAGCTTGGTGGCCACTGAAGCTTTCTTT. This codes for CASSLVATEAFF. V is TRBV5-8 and J is TRBJ1-1; D unresolved. V was shortened by 0 bases and J by 4 bases, with 4 bases between the two germline ends. The CDR3 is 12 residues long. Looked up from germline, CDR1 is SGHTS and CDR2 is YDEGEE.

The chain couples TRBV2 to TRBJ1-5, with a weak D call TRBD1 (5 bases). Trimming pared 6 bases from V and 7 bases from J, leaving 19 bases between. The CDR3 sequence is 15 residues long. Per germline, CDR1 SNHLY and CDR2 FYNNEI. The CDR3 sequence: CASSGRGAREQPQHF. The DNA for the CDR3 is TGTGCCAGCAGCGGGCGCGGGGCGAGGGAGCAGCCCCAGCATTTT.

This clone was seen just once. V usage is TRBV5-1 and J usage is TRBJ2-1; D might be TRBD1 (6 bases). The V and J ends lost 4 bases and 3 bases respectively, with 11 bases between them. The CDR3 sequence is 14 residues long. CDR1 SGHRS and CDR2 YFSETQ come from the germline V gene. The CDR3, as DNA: TGCGCCAGCAGCACGAGACAGGACTACAATGAGCAGTTCTTC. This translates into CASSTRQDYNEQFF. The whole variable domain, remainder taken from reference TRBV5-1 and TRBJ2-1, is KAGVTQTPRYLIKTRGQQVTLSCSPISGHRSVSWYQQTPGQGLQFLFEYFSETQRNKGNFPGRFSGRQFSNSRSEMNVSTLELGDSALYLCASSTRQDYNEQFFGPGTRLTVL.